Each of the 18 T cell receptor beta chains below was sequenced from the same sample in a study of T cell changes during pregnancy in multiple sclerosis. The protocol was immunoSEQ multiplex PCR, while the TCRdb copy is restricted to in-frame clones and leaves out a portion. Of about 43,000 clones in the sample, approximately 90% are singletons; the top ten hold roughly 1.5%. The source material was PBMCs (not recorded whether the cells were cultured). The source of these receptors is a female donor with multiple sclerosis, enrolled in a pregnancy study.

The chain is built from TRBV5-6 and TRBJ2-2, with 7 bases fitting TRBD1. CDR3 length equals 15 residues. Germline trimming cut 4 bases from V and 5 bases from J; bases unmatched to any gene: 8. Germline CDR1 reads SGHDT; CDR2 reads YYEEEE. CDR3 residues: CASSDDRVGTGELFF. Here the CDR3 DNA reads TGTGCCAGCAGCGACGACAGGGTTGGGACCGGGGAGCTGTTTTTT.

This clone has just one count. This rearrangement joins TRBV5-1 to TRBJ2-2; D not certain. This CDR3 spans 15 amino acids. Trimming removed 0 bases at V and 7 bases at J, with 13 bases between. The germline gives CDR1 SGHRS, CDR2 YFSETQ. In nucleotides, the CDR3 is TGCGCCAGCAGCTTGGTGTCTATGGTGGGCGGGGAGCTGTTTTTT. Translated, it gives CASSLVSMVGGELFF.

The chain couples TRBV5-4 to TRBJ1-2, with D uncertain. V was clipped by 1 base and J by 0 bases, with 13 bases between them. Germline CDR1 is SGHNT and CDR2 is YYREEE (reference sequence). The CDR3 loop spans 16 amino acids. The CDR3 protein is CASSLFSRNSNYGYTF. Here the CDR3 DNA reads TGTGCCAGCAGCTTGTTTAGCAGGAATTCTAACTATGGCTACACCTTC.

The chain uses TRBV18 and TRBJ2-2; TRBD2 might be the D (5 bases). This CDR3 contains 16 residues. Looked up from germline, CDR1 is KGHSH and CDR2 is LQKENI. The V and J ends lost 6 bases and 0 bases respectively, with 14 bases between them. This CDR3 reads CASSFGSASNTGELFF. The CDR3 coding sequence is TGTGCCAGCTCCTTTGGGAGCGCCTCGAACACCGGGGAGCTGTTTTTT.

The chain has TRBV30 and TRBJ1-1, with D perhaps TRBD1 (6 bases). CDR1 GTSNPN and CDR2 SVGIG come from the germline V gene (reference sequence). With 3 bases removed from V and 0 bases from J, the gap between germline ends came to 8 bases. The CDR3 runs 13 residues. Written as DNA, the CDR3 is TGTGCCTGGAGGGACAGCCTGAACACTGAAGCTTTCTTT. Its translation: CAWRDSLNTEAFF.

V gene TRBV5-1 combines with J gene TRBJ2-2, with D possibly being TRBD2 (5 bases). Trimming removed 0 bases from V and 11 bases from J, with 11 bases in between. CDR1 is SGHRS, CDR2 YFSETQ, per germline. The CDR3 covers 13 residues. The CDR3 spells CASSLGGFRELFF. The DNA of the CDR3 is TGCGCCAGCAGCTTGGGAGGGTTCCGTGAGCTGTTTTTT.

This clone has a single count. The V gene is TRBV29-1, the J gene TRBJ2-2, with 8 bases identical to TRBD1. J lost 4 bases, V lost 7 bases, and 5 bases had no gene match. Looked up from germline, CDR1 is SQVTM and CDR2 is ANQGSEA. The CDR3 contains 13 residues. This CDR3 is CSATGVVTGELFF. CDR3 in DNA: TGCAGCGCGACAGGGGTTGTCACCGGGGAGCTGTTTTTT.

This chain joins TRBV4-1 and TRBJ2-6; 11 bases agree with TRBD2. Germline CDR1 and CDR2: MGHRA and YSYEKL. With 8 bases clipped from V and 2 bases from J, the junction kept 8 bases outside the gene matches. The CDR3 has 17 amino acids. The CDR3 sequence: CASSSLAGVTGANVLTF. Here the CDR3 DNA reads TGCGCCAGCTCGTCACTAGCGGGAGTCACTGGGGCCAACGTCCTGACTTTC.

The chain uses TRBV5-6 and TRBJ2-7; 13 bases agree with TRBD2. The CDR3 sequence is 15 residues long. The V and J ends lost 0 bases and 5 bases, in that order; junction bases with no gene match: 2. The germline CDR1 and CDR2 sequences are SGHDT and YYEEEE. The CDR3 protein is CASSLGLAGGNEQYF. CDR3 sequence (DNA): TGTGCCAGCAGCTTGGGACTAGCGGGAGGAAACGAGCAGTACTTC.

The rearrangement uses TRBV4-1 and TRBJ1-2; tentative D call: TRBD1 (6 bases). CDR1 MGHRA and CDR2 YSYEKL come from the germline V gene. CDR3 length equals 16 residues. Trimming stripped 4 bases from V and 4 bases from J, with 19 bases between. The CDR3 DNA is TGCGCCAGCAGCCCTCAACAGGGCATGGTGACCTATGGCTACACCTTC. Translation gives CASSPQQGMVTYGYTF.

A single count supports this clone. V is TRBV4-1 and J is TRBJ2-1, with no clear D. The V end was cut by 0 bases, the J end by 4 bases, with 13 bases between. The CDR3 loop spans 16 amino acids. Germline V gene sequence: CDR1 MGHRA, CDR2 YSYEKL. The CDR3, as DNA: TGCGCCAGCAGCCAAGAAGCCGGGCGAAATTACAATGAGCAGTTCTTC. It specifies CASSQEAGRNYNEQFF.

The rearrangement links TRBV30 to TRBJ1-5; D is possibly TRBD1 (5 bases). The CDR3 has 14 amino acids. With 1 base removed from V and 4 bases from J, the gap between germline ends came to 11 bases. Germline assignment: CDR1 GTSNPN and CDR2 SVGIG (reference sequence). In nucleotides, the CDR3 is TGTGCCTGGAGTGACCGGGGGGTAAATCAGCCCCAGCATTTT. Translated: CAWSDRGVNQPQHF. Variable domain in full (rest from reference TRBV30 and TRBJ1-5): SQTIHQWPATLVQPVGSPLSLECTVEGTSNPNLYWYRQAAGRGLQLLFYSVGIGQISSEVPQNLSASRPQDRQFILSSKKLLLSDSGFYLCAWSDRGVNQPQHFGDGTRLSIL.

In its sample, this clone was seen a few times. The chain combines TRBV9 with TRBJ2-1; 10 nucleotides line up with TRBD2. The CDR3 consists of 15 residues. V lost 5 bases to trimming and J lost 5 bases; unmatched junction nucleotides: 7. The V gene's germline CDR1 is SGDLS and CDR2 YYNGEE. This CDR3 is CASSPGTSANNEQFF. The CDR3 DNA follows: TGTGCCAGCAGTCCCGGGACTAGCGCCAACAATGAGCAGTTCTTC.

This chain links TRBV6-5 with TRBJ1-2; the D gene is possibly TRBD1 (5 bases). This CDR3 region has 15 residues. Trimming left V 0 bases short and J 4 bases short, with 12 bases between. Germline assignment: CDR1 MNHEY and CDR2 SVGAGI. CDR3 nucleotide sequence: TGTGCCAGCAGTTACTCGAAATTAGGGGCCTATGGCTACACCTTC. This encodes CASSYSKLGAYGYTF.

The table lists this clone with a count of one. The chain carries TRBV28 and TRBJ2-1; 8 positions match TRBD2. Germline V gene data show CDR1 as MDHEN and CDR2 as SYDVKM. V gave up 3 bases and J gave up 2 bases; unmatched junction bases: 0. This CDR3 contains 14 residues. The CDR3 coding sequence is TGTGCCAGCAGTTTTAGCGGGGCCTACAATGAGCAGTTCTTC. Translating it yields CASSFSGAYNEQFF.

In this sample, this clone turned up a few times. The CDR3 nucleotides read TGTGCCTGGGGGGGCAGCATAGCGGGATATCCAAGCTATCACAATGAGCAGTTCTTC. Amino acids: CAWGGSIAGYPSYHNEQFF. The chain employs TRBV30 and TRBJ2-1; 8 positions agree with TRBD2. V shed 5 bases and J 5 bases; nucleotides not matched to a gene: 23. CDR3 length: 19 amino acids. Germline V gene lookup returns CDR1 GTSNPN and CDR2 SVGIG (reference sequence).

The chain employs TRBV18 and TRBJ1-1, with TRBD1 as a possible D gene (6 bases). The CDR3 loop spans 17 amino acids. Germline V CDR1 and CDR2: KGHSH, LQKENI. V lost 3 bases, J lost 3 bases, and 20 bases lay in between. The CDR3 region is CASSPGGTNFDDTEAFF. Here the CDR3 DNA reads TGTGCCAGCTCACCGGGAGGGACAAACTTTGATGACACTGAAGCTTTCTTT.

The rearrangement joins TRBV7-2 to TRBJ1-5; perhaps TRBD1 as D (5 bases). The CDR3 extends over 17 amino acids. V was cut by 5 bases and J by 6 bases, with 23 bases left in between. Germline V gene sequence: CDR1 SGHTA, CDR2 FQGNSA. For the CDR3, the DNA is TGTGCCAGCAGCCCGCGGACCGGGGACCGACCCGCTCAGCCCCAGCATTTT. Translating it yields CASSPRTGDRPAQPQHF.